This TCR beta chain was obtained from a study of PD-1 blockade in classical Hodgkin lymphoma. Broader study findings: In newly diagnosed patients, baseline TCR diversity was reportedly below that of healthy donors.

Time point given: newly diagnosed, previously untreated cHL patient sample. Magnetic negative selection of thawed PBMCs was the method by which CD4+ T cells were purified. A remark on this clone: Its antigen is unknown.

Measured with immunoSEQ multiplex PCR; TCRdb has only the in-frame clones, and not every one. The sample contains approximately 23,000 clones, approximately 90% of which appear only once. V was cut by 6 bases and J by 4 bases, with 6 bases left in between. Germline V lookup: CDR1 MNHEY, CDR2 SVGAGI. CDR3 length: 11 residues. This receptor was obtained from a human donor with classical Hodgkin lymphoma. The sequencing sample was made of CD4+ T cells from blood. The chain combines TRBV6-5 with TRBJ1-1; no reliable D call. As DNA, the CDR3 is TGTGCCAGCAGGCGAGGCACTGAAGCTTTCTTT. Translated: CASRRGTEAFF.